Reported below is one T cell receptor beta chain. The sample originates from a study of blood T cell repertoires in COVID-19. Study in general: Donors in the United States, Italy and Spain gave samples during acute or convalescent COVID-19. PBMCs, B-cell-depleted T cells, or T cells provided the cDNA or gDNA that made up the material.

Source study methods: Estimation of nucleated cell counts relied on the amplification of reference gene primers. Method: immunoSEQ multiplex PCR; TCRdb's copy keeps in-frame clones and lacks some. V and J calls plus clone size are reproduced from that table; the DNA served to infer D and trimming. Of about 130,000 clones in the sample, approximately 80% were seen once. Germline V gene sequence: CDR1 LNHNV, CDR2 YYDKDF (reference sequence). V was trimmed by 0 bases and J by 9 bases, leaving 12 bases between them. The CDR3 is 15 amino acids. The TCR comes from a man between 65 and 85 years old with acute or convalescent COVID-19. The sample comprised peripheral blood. This chain uses TRBV15 with TRBJ1-6, with D possibly TRBD1 on 6 matching bases. Here the CDR3 DNA reads TGTGCCACCAGCAGAGACCAAACAGGGAGTTCACCCCTCCACTTT. Encoded protein: CATSRDQTGSSPLHF.